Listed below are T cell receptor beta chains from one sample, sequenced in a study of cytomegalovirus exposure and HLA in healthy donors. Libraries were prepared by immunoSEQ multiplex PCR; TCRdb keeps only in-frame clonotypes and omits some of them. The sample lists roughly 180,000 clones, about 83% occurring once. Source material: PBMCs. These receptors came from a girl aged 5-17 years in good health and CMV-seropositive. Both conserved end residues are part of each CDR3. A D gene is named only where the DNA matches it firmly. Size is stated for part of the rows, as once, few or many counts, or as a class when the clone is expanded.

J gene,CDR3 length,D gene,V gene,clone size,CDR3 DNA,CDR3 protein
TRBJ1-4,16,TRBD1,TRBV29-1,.,TGCAGCGTTGAAGACAGGGGGAATTTAGCTAATGAAAAACTGTTTTTT,CSVEDRGNLANEKLFF
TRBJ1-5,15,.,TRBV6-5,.,TGTGCCAGCAGTTACTCCGGGAAAGGCGGACAGCCCCAGCATTTT,CASSYSGKGGQPQHF
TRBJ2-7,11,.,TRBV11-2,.,TGTGCCAGCAGCCCCCAGTACGAGCAGTACTTC,CASSPQYEQYF
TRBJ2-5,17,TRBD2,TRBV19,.,TGTGCCAGTAGTGAGGGACTAGCGGGGGGGCCTCTAGAGACCCAGTACTTC,CASSEGLAGGPLETQYF
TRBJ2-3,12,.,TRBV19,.,TGTGCCAGTAGTATTCGGGTTGATACGCAGTATTTT,CASSIRVDTQYF
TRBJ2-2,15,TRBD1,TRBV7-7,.,TGTGCTAGCAGCATGGGACAGGGGAACACCGGGGAGCTGTTTTTT,CASSMGQGNTGELFF
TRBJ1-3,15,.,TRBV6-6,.,TGTGCCAGCATTAAAGCAGGGGACTCTGGAAACACCATATATTTT,CASIKAGDSGNTIYF
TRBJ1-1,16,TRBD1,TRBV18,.,TGTGCCAGCTCACCATCGGGACAGGGGATGAACACTGAAGCTTTCTTT,CASSPSGQGMNTEAFF
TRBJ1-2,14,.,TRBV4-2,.,TGTGCCAGCAGCCAAGTGGGCAGCCACTATGGCTACACCTTC,CASSQVGSHYGYTF
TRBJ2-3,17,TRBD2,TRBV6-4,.,TGTGCCAGCAGTGGACTAGCGGGGAAGGGAGGGACAGATACGCAGTATTTT,CASSGLAGKGGTDTQYF
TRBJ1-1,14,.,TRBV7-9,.,TGTGCCAGCAGCTTACCTGACAGATACACTGAAGCTTTCTTT,CASSLPDRYTEAFF
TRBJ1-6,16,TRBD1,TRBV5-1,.,TGCGCCAGCAGCTTCATCGGGACAGCTAGCAATTCACCCCTCCACTTT,CASSFIGTASNSPLHF
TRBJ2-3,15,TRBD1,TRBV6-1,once,TGTGCCAGCAGTGAAGCCCGACAGGGGCTTGGTACGCAGTATTTT,CASSEARQGLGTQYF
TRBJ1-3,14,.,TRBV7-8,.,TGTGCCAGCAGCCTAGGACAGCATGGAAACACCATATATTTT,CASSLGQHGNTIYF
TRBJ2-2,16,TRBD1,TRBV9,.,TGTGCCAGCAGCGTTGCCGGGACAGATTACACCGGGGAGCTGTTTTTT,CASSVAGTDYTGELFF
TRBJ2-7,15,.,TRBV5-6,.,TGTGCCAGCAGCCTGGGAGGGACAGACGACTACGAGCAGTACTTC,CASSLGGTDDYEQYF
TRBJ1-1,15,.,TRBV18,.,TGTGCCAGCTCCGAGGCCGGGATAATGAACACTGAAGCTTTCTTT,CASSEAGIMNTEAFF
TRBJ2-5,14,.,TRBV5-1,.,TGCGCCAGCAGCTTGTTCGGTTACCGGGAGACCCAGTACTTC,CASSLFGYRETQYF
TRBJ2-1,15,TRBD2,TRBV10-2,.,TGCGCCAGCACTCGACTAGCGGCAGGTGTCCATGAGCAGTTCTTC,CASTRLAAGVHEQFF
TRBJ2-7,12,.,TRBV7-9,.,TGTTCCAGCAGCTTAGGTGTATACGAGCAGTACTTC,CSSSLGVYEQYF
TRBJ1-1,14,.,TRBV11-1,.,TGTGCCAGCAGCTCATTACGGGGGAACACTGAAGCTTTCTTT,CASSSLRGNTEAFF
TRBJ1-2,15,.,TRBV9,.,TGTGCCAGCAGCGGGCAGGGGCGTAAATCGGATGGCTACACCTTC,CASSGQGRKSDGYTF
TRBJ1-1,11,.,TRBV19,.,TGTGCCAGTAATAGGGGAACTGAAGCTTTCTTT,CASNRGTEAFF
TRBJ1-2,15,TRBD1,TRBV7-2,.,TGTGCCAGCAGCTCCATCCGGGACAGCAACTATGGCTACACCTTC,CASSSIRDSNYGYTF
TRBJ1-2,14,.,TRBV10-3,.,TGTGCCATCAGTGACGTGAGGGAAAACGATGGCTACACCTTC,CAISDVRENDGYTF
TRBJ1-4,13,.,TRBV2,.,TGTGCCAGCACGGGCAGGGTTAATGAAAAACTGTTTTTT,CASTGRVNEKLFF